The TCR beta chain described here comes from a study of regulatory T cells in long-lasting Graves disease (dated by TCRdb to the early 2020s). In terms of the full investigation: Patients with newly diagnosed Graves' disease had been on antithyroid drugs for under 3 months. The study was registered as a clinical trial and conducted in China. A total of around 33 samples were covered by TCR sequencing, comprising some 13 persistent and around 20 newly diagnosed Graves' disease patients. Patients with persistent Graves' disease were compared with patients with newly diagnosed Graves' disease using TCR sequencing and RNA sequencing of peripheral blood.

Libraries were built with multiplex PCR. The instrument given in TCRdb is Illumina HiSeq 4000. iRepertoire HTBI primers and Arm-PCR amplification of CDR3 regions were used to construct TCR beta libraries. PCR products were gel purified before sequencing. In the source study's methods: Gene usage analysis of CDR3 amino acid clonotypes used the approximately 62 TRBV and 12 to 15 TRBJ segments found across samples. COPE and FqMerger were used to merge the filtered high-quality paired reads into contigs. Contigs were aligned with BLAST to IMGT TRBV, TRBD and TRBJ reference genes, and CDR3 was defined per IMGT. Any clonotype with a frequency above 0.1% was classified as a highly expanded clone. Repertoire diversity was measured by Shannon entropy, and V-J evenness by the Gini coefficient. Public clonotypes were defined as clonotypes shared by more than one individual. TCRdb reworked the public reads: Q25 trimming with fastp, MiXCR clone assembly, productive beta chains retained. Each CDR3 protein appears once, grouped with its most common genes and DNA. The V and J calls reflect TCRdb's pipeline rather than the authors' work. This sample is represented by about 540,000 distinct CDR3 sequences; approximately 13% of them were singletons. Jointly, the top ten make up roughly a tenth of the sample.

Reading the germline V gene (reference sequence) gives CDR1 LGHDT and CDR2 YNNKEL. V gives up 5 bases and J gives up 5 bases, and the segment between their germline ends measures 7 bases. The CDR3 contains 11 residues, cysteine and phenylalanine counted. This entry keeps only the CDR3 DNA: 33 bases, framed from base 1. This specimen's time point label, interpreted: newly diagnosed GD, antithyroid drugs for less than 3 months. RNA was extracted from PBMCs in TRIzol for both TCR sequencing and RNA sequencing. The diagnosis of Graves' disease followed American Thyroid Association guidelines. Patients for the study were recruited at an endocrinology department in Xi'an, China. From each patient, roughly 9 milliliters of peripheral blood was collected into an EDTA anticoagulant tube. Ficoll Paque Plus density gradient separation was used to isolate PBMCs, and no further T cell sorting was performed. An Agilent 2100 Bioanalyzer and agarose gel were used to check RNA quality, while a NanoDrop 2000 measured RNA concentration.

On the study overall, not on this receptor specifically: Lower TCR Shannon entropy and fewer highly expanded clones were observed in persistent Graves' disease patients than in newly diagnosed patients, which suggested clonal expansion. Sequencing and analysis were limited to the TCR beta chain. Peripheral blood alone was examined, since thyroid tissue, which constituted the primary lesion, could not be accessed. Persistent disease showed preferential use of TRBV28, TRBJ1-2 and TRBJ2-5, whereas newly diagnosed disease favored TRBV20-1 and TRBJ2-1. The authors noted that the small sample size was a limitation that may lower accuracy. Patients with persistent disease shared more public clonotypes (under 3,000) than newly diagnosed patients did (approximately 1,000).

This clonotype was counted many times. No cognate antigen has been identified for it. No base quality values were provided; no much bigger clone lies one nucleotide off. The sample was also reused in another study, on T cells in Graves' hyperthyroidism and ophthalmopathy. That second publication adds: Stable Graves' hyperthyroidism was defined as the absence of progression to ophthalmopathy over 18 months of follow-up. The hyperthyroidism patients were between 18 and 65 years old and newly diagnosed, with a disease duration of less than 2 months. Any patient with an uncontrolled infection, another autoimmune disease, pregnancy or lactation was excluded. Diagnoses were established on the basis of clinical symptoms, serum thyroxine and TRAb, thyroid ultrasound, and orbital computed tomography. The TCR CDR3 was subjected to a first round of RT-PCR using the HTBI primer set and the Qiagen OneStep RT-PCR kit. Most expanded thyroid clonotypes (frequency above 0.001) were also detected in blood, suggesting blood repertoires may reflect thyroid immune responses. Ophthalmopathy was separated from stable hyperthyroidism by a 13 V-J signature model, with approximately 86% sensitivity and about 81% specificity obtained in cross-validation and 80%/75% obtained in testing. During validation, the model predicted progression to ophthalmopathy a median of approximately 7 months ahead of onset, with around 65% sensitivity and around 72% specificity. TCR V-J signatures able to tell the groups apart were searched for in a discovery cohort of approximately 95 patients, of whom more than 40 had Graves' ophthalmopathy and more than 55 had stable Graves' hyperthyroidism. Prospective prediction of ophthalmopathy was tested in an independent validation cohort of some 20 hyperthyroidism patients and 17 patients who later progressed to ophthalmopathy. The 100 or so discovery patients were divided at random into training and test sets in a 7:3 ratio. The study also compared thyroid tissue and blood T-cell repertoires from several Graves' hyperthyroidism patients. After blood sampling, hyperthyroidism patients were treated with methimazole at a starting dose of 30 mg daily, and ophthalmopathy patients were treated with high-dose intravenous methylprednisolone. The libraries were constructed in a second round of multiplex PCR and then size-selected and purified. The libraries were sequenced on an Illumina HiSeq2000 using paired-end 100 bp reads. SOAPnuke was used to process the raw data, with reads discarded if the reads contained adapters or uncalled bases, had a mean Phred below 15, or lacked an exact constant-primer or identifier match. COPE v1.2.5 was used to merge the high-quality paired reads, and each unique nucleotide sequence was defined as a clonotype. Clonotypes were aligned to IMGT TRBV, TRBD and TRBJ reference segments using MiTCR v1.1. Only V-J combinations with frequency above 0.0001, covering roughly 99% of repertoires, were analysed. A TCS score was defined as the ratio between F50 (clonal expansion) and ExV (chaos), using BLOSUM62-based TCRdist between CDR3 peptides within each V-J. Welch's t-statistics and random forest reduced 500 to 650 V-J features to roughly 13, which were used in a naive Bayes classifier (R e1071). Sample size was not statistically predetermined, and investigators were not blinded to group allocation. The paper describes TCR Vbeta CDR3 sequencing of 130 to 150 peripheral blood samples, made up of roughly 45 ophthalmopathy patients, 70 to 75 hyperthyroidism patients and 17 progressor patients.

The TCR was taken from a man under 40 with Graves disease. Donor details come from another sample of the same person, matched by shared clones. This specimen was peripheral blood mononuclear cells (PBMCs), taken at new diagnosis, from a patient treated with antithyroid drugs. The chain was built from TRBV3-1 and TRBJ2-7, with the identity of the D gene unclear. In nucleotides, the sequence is TGTGCCAGCAGCGATACTGACGAGCAGTACTTC. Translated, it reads CASSDTDEQYF.